Listed here are 28 T cell receptor beta chains from one sample, sequenced in a study of T-cell reconstitution after alpha-beta-depleted transplantation in children. Preparation of the TCRbeta library involved a method that used unique molecular identifiers. TCRdb called the PCR reads again in MiXCR, with one record for every CDR3 protein. The sample lists about 830,000 distinct CDR3 sequences; around 15% were seen once. The specimen comprised PBMCs, mostly from graft donor cells, sampled 360 days after TCRalphabeta/CD19-depleted stem cell transplant. The receptors come from a male patient younger than 18 who had a stem cell transplant for acute lymphoblastic leukemia, so the T cells may come from the graft donor.

This clonotype turned up a few times. This sequence joins TRBV5-6 and TRBJ2-7; the match to TRBD2 covers 9 bases. Germline V gene sequence: CDR1 SGHDT, CDR2 YYEEEE. CDR3 length: 17 amino acids. Trimming at V came to 0 bases and at J to 5 bases, leaving 12 bases not matched to a gene. CDR3 loop: CASSLALAGEGIDEQYF. In DNA form, the CDR3 reads TGTGCCAGCAGCTTGGCTTTAGCGGGAGAAGGGATCGACGAGCAGTACTTC. The complete variable domain, with remaining parts taken from reference TRBV5-6 and TRBJ2-7, reads DAGVTQSPTHLIKTRGQQVTLRCSPKSGHDTVSWYQQALGQGPQFIFQYYEEEERQRGNFPDRFSGHQFPNYSSELNVNALLLGDSALYLCASSLALAGEGIDEQYFGPGTRLTVT.

The genes are TRBV12-5 and TRBJ2-3; TRBD2 matches 10 bases. The germline gives CDR1 LGHNT, CDR2 FRNRAP. Germline trimming cut 6 bases from V and 0 bases from J; bases unmatched to any gene: 15. This CDR3 is 19 amino acids long. CDR3 region: CASGPNIEGLAASTDTQYF. CDR3 bases: TGTGCTAGTGGCCCAAATATTGAAGGACTAGCGGCTAGCACAGATACGCAGTATTTT.

This clonotype was picked up a small number of times. This chain connects TRBV5-1 to TRBJ2-3; TRBD2 matches 11 bases. Germline V lookup: CDR1 SGHRS, CDR2 YFSETQ. Trimming cost V 1 base and J 3 bases; bases outside gene matches: 4. This CDR3 is 16 amino acids long. The CDR3 DNA reads TGCGCCAGCAGCTTGACTAGCGGGAGATTGACAGATACGCAGTATTTT. This codes for CASSLTSGRLTDTQYF.

This clonotype was counted at least ten times. This chain uses TRBV9 with TRBJ2-7; TRBD2 aligns across 14 bases. The CDR3 covers 19 residues. Per the germline V gene, CDR1 is SGDLS and CDR2 is YYNGEE. V trimming: 4 bases; J trimming: 2 bases; junction bases outside the gene matches: 14. The CDR3 nucleotides are TGTGCCAGCAGCTCACAGATGACTAGCGGGAGGGAGGGACCCTACGAGCAGTACTTC. Protein: CASSSQMTSGREGPYEQYF.

This clonotype was recorded a few times. V usage is TRBV5-5 and J usage is TRBJ1-4, with 8 bases lining up with TRBD1. J gave up 0 bases and V 4 bases, and 5 bases lay outside the gene matches. The CDR3 consists of 16 residues. Germline V CDR1 and CDR2: SGHKS, YYEKEE (reference sequence). The chain's CDR3 is CASSRTGSATNEKLFF. The CDR3 nucleotides read TGTGCCAGCAGCCGGACAGGGTCTGCAACTAATGAAAAACTGTTTTTT.

This clonotype was observed a single time. V usage is TRBV21-1 and J usage is TRBJ2-3; the table's D call, TRBD2, has no DNA check behind it. TRBV21-1 is a pseudogene locus. The CDR3 is 16 residues long. The CDR3 is CASSIKSPGPTDTQYF. The CDR3 region has the DNA TGTGCCAGCAGCATAAAGTCCCCAGGGCCCACAGATACGCAGTATTTT.

There are many counts of this clonotype. In DNA, the CDR3 is TGCGCCAGCAGCTTCCGCGGACTAGCGGGAGGAGAAGAGACCCAGTACTTC. It is translated as CASSFRGLAGGEETQYF. The gene calls are TRBV5-1 and TRBJ2-5; TRBD2 matches 14 bases. The ends lost 2 bases at V and 3 bases at J; junction bases unmatched: 6. This CDR3 region has 17 residues. CDR1 is SGHRS and CDR2 is YFSETQ in the germline V gene. Drawing the rest from reference TRBV5-1 and TRBJ2-5, the complete variable domain is KAGVTQTPRYLIKTRGQQVTLSCSPISGHRSVSWYQQTPGQGLQFLFEYFSETQRNKGNFPGRFSGRQFSNSRSEMNVSTLELGDSALYLCASSFRGLAGGEETQYFGPGTRLLVL.

In this sample, this clonotype turned up many times. The chain has TRBV5-1 and TRBJ2-7; D not resolved. V lost 0 bases to trimming and J lost 2 bases, with 6 bases between them. This CDR3 contains 13 residues. Germline values: CDR1 SGHRS, CDR2 YFSETQ. Written as DNA, the CDR3 is TGCGCCAGCAGCTTGGGGGAAGCCTACGAGCAGTACTTC. Residues: CASSLGEAYEQYF.

In its sample, this clonotype was seen a few times. The rearrangement uses TRBV14 and TRBJ2-6; no definite D call. Germline loops: CDR1 SGHDN, CDR2 FVKESK. There are 18 residues in the CDR3. Trimming cost V 1 base and J 0 bases, with 13 bases left between them. The CDR3 sequence: CASSQVGWLYSGANVLTF. The CDR3 nucleotides read TGTGCCAGCAGCCAAGTGGGATGGCTCTACTCTGGGGCCAACGTCCTGACTTTC.

There are many counts of this clonotype. The chain has TRBV29-1 and TRBJ2-1; the D gene is possibly TRBD1 (6 bases). The CDR3 is made up of 14 amino acids. Germline assignment: CDR1 SQVTM and CDR2 ANQGSEA. V was cut by 4 bases and J by 2 bases, with 12 bases left in between. The CDR3 DNA is TGCAGCGTTGGAGAACCAGGGGCCTACAATGAGCAGTTCTTC. It encodes CSVGEPGAYNEQFF.

The chain joins TRBV7-6 to TRBJ1-1, with no clear D. V was cut by 3 bases and J by 0 bases, with 20 bases left in between. Germline CDR1 is SGHVS and CDR2 is FNYEAQ. CDR3 size: 18 residues. CDR3 DNA: TGTGCCAGCAGCTTCTCCAGCCCCGACACGGGGATGAACACTGAAGCTTTCTTT. Its protein is CASSFSSPDTGMNTEAFF.

This clonotype was seen repeatedly, ten times or more. This CDR3 is CASSASGTFEQYF. In DNA form, the CDR3 reads TGTGCCAGCAGTGCCTCCGGGACCTTCGAGCAGTACTTC. This chain connects TRBV25-1 to TRBJ2-7; D is possibly TRBD1 or TRBD2 (5 bases each). The CDR3 extends over 13 amino acids. The V gene lost 4 bases and the J gene lost 6 bases, with 13 bases spanning the gap. Germline V gene sequence: CDR1 MGHDK, CDR2 SYGVNS.

The V and J genes are TRBV4-2 and TRBJ2-7; TRBD2 aligns across 8 bases. The germline V gene encodes CDR1 LGHNA and CDR2 YNFKEQ. The CDR3 runs 16 residues. With V trimmed by 0 bases and J by 7 bases, 11 bases remained unmatched. CDR3 coding DNA: TGTGCCAGCAGCCAAGATCCCGGGAGGGCCCCGGGGGAGCAGTACTTC. It yields the protein CASSQDPGRAPGEQYF.

The CDR3 loop is CASTLGQVFTEAFF. DNA of the CDR3: TGTGCCAGCACCCTGGGACAGGTCTTCACTGAAGCTTTCTTT. J is TRBJ1-1 and V is TRBV3-1; TRBD1 agrees at 8 bases. The CDR3 has 14 amino acids. Trimming removed 7 bases from V and 4 bases from J; junction bases left unmatched: 8. CDR1 LGHDT and CDR2 YNNKEL come from the germline V gene (reference sequence).

The chain joins TRBV10-3 to TRBJ2-1, with 7 bases matching TRBD2. The germline V gene encodes CDR1 ENHRY and CDR2 SYGVKD. This CDR3 comprises 18 residues. With 0 bases clipped from V and 5 bases from J, the junction kept 13 bases outside the gene matches. In nucleotides, the CDR3 is TGTGCCATCAGTGAGTCGCCCCCGGAGGGCCGGGGGGACAATGAGCAGTTCTTC. It specifies CAISESPPEGRGDNEQFF.

This clonotype was recorded many times. The chain recombines TRBV5-6 with TRBJ1-2, with no clear D. V was trimmed by 1 base and J by 7 bases, leaving 14 bases between them. The CDR3 contains 14 residues. The germline CDR1 and CDR2 sequences are SGHDT and YYEEEE. The CDR3 sequence: CASSLSGSHGGYTF. The CDR3 DNA follows: TGTGCCAGCAGCTTGTCGGGGAGCCACGGTGGCTACACCTTC.

This sequence joins TRBV9 and TRBJ1-1; D is ambiguous. Germline CDR1 is SGDLS and CDR2 is YYNGEE. The V end was cut by 0 bases, the J end by 6 bases, with 15 bases between. The CDR3 has 15 amino acids. The CDR3 here is CASSVGVGMYAEAFF. CDR3 sequence (DNA): TGTGCCAGCAGCGTAGGAGTGGGGATGTACGCTGAAGCTTTCTTT.

The rearrangement uses TRBV5-1 and TRBJ2-7; 8 positions match TRBD1. The CDR3 runs 18 residues. CDR1 and CDR2 from the germline V gene are SGHRS and YFSETQ. Trimming took 4 bases from V and 4 from J; bases not matched to a gene: 19. The CDR3 DNA follows: TGCGCCAGCAGCACCACAGGACAGGGTGCATATCTGGTGTACGAGCAGTACTTC. Its translation is CASSTTGQGAYLVYEQYF.

This clonotype was seen only a few times. The chain links TRBV4-1 to TRBJ2-5; 8 nucleotides line up with TRBD2. The CDR3 runs to 16 residues. CDR1 is MGHRA, CDR2 YSYEKL, per germline. J lost 2 bases, V lost 1 base, and 6 bases had no gene match. CDR3 DNA sequence: TGCGCCAGCAGCCAAGTAGGAATAGCGGGACAAGAGACCCAGTACTTC. Protein sequence: CASSQVGIAGQETQYF.

This chain connects TRBV29-1 to TRBJ2-6; D not certain. The CDR3 is made up of 14 amino acids. V was trimmed by 4 bases and J by 2 bases, leaving 9 bases between them. CDR1 and CDR2 (germline): SQVTM, ANQGSEA. The CDR3 sequence: CSVVSEAGANVLTF. Here the CDR3 DNA reads TGCAGCGTTGTAAGTGAAGCTGGGGCCAACGTCCTGACTTTC.

V and J are TRBV5-1 and TRBJ2-5; 10 bases align to TRBD2. The germline CDR1 and CDR2 sequences are SGHRS and YFSETQ. After removal of 0 bases from V and 5 bases from J, the junction contained 10 bases not matched to a gene. The CDR3 contains 17 residues. CDR3 residues: CASSLAALAGEGETQYF. DNA of the CDR3: TGCGCCAGCAGCTTGGCCGCGCTAGCGGGAGAGGGGGAGACCCAGTACTTC.

V gene TRBV7-8 combines with J gene TRBJ1-5; D possibly corresponds to TRBD1 (6 bases). Trimming cost V 1 base and J 2 bases, with 9 bases left between them. The germline CDR1 and CDR2 sequences are SGHVS and FQNEAQ. The CDR3 is 15 residues long. The CDR3 nucleotides read TGTGCCAGCAGCTTAGACAGGGACGGCAATCAGCCCCAGCATTTT. This sequence encodes CASSLDRDGNQPQHF. Complete variable domain (other parts from reference TRBV7-8 and TRBJ1-5): GAGVSQSPRYKVAKRGQDVALRCDPISGHVSLFWYQQALGQGPEFLTYFQNEAQLDKSGLPSDRFFAERPEGSVSTLKIQRTQQEDSAVYLCASSLDRDGNQPQHFGDGTRLSIL.

There are a few counts of this clonotype. This chain connects TRBV7-9 to TRBJ2-2; a weak D match, TRBD2 (6 bases). Trimming removed 10 bases from V and 7 bases from J, with 13 bases in between. Germline assignment: CDR1 SEHNR and CDR2 FQNEAQ (reference sequence). The CDR3 covers 12 residues. The CDR3 protein is CAIPGGDGELFF. In nucleotides, the CDR3 is TGTGCCATCCCAGGAGGGGACGGGGAGCTGTTTTTT.

This clonotype was observed at least ten times. This chain links TRBV7-8 with TRBJ2-1, with D possibly called TRBD1 or TRBD2 (6 bases each). CDR3 length: 15 residues. Per the germline V gene, CDR1 is SGHVS and CDR2 is FQNEAQ. Trimming took 6 bases from V and 4 from J, leaving 16 bases between them. The CDR3: CASSFHRGRYNEQFF. Written as DNA, the CDR3 is TGTGCCAGCAGTTTCCATAGGGGGAGGTACAATGAGCAGTTCTTC. Using reference TRBV7-8 and TRBJ2-1 for the parts outside the CDR3, the full variable domain is GAGVSQSPRYKVAKRGQDVALRCDPISGHVSLFWYQQALGQGPEFLTYFQNEAQLDKSGLPSDRFFAERPEGSVSTLKIQRTQQEDSAVYLCASSFHRGRYNEQFFGPGTRLTVL.

As for this clonotype: At one of its ends the junction is not consistent with the germline gene, which may arise from a read error. The chain is built from TRBV12-3 or TRBV12-4 and TRBJ2-1; TRBD2 matches 8 bases. The length of the CDR3 is 18 residues. The CDR3 DNA reads TGTACCAGCTGTTTATATACTAGCGGACCGTTCTCCTACAATGAGCAGTTCTTC. Protein product: CTSCLYTSGPFSYNEQFF.

The chain has TRBV5-1 and TRBJ2-2; D is unclear. The CDR3 runs 15 residues. Trimming pared 4 bases from V and 3 bases from J, leaving 13 bases between. CDR1 and CDR2 (germline): SGHRS, YFSETQ. CDR3 sequence: CASSIMSIDTGELFF. DNA of the CDR3: TGCGCCAGCAGCATCATGAGCATCGACACCGGGGAGCTGTTTTTT.

This clonotype was picked up a small number of times. The chain has TRBV12-5 and TRBJ2-1, with D possibly TRBD2 on 5 matching bases. V was clipped by 7 bases and J by 0 bases, with 13 bases between them. This CDR3 contains 15 residues. Germline CDR1 reads LGHNT; CDR2 reads FRNRAP. The CDR3 is CASAKAVSSYNEQFF. Written as DNA, the CDR3 is TGTGCTAGTGCAAAAGCGGTTAGCTCCTACAATGAGCAGTTCTTC.

The V gene is TRBV3-1, the J gene TRBJ2-5; 14 nucleotides agree with TRBD2. CDR1 and CDR2 (germline): LGHDT, YNNKEL (reference sequence). The CDR3 sequence is 19 residues long. Trimming removed 6 bases from V and 6 bases from J; junction bases left unmatched: 18. This CDR3 is CASRPGTATGLAGVKTQYF. CDR3 nucleotide sequence: TGTGCCAGCAGACCCGGGACAGCAACGGGACTAGCGGGAGTGAAGACCCAGTACTTC.